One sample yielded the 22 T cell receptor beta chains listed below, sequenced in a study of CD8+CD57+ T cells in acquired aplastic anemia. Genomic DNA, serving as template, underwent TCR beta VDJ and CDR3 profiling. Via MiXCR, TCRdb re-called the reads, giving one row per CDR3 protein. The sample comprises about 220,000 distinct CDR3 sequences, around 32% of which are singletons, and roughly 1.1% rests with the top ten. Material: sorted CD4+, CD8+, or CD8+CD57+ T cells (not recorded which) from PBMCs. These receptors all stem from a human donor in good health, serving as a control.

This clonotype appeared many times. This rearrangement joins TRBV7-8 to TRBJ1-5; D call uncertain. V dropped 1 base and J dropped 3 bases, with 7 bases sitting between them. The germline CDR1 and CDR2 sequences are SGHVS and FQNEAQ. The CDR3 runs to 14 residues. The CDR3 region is CASSLGRNNQPQHF. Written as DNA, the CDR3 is TGTGCCAGCAGCTTAGGACGGAACAATCAGCCCCAGCATTTT.

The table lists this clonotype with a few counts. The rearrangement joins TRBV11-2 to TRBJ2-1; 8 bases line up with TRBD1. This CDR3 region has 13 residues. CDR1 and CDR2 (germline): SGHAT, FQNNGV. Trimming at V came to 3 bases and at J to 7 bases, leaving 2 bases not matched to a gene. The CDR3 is CASSLDRVNEQFF. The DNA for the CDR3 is TGTGCCAGCAGCTTGGACAGGGTGAATGAGCAGTTCTTC. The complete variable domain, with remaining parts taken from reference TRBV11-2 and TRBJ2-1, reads EAGVAQSPRYKIIEKRQSVAFWCNPISGHATLYWYQQILGQGPKLLIQFQNNGVVDDSQLPKDRFSAERLKGVDSTLKIQPAKLEDSAVYLCASSLDRVNEQFFGPGTRLTVL.

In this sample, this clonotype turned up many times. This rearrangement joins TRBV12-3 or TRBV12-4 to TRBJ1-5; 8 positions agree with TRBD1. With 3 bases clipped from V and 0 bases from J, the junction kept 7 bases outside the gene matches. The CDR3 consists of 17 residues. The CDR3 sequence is CASSFDPGQGSNQPQHF. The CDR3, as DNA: TGTGCCAGCAGTTTCGATCCCGGACAGGGTAGCAATCAGCCCCAGCATTTT.

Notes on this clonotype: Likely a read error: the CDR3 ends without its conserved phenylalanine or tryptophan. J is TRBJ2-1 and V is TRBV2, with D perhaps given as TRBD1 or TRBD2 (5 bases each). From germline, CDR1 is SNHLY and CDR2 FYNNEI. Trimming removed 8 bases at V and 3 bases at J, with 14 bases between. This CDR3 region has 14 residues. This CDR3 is CASGGMRGYNEQFS. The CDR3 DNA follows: TGTGCCAGCGGTGGAATGAGGGGCTACAATGAGCAGTTCTCC.

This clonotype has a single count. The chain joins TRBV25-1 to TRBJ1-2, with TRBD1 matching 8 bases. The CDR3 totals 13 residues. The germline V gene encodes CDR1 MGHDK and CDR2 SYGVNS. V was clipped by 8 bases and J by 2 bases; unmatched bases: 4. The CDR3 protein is CASEQGGNYGYTF. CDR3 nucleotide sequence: TGTGCCAGCGAACAGGGGGGAAACTATGGCTACACCTTC.

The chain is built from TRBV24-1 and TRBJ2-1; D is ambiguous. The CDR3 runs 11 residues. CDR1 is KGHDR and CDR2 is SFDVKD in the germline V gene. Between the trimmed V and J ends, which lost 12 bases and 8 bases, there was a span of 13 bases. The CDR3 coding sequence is TGTGCCTGGAGTCTCAGATATGAGCAGTTCTTC. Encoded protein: CAWSLRYEQFF.

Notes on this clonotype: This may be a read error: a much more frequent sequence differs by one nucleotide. The CDR3 region is CASSQVTSISGGYNEQYF. For the CDR3, the DNA is TGTGCCAGCAGCCAAGTGACTTCAATTAGCGGTGGCTACAATGAGCAGTACTTC. The chain has TRBV4-2 and TRBJ2-7; possibly TRBD2 for D (6 bases). In germline, CDR1 is LGHNA, CDR2 YNFKEQ. V dropped 1 base and J dropped 7 bases, with 26 bases sitting between them. CDR3 length equals 18 residues.

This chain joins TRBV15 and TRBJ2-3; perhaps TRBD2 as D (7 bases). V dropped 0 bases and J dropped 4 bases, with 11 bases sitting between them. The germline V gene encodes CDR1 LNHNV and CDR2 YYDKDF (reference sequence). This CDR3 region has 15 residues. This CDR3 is CATSREAGAPDTQYF. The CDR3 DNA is TGTGCCACCAGCAGAGAGGCGGGGGCCCCAGATACGCAGTATTTT.

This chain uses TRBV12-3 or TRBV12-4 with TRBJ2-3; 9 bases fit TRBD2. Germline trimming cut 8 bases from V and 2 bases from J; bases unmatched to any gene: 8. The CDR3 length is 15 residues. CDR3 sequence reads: CASAPLAGYTDTQYF. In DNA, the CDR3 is TGTGCCAGCGCTCCCCTAGCGGGGTACACAGATACGCAGTATTTT.

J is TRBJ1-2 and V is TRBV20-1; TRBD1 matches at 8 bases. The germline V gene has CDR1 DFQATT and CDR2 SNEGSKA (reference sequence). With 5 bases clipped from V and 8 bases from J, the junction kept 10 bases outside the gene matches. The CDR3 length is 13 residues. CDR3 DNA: TGCAGTGCTTCCCTTGAGACAGGGGAAGGCTACACCTTC. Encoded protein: CSASLETGEGYTF.

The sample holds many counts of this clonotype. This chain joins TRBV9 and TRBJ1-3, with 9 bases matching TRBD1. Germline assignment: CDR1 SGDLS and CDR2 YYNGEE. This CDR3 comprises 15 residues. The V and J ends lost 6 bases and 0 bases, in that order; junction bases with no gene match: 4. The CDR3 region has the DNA TGTGCCAGCACCCGGACAGGGGCCTCTGGAAACACCATATATTTT. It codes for CASTRTGASGNTIYF.

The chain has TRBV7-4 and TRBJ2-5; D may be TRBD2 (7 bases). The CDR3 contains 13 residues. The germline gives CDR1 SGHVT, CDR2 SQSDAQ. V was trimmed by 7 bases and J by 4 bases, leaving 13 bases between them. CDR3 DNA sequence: TGTGCCAGCACACAGGGAGGGAGAGAGACCCAGTACTTC. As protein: CASTQGGRETQYF.

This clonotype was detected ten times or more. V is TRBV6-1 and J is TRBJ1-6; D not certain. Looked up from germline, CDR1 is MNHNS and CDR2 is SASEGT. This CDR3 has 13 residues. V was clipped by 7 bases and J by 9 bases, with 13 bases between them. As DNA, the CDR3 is TGTGCCAGCACCGCTCTATTAACTTCACCCCTCCACTTT. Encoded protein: CASTALLTSPLHF.

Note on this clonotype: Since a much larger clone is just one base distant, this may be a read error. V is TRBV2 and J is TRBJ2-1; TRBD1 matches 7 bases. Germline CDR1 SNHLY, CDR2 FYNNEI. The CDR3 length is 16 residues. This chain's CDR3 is CASRVYRDRLNNERFF. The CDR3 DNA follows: TGTGCCAGCAGAGTGTACCGGGACAGATTAAACAATGAGCGGTTCTTC.

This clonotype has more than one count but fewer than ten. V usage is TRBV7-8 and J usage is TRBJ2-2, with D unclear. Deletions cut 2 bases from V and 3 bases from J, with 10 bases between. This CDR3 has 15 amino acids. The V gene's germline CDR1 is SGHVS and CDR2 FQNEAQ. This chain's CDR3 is CASSLLRIYTGELFF. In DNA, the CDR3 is TGTGCCAGCAGCTTATTGAGGATCTACACCGGGGAGCTGTTTTTT.

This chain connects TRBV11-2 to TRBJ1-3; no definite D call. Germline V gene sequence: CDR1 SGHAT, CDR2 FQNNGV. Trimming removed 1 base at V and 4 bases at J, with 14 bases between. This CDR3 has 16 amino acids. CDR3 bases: TGTGCCAGCAGCTTAGGTCGGCCATACAAAGGAAACACCATATATTTT. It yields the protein CASSLGRPYKGNTIYF.

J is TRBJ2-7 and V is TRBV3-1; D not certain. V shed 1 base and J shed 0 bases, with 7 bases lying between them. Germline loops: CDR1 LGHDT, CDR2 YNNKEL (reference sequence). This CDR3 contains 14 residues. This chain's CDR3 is CASSQGPLSYEQYF. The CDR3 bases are TGTGCCAGCAGCCAAGGTCCCCTCTCCTACGAGCAGTACTTC.

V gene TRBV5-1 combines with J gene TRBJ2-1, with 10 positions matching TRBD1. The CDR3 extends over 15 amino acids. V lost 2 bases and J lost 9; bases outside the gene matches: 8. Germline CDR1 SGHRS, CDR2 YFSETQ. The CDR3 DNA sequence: TGCGCCAGCAGCTTAAGGGGGGACAGGGGAAGTGAGCAGTTCTTC. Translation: CASSLRGDRGSEQFF.

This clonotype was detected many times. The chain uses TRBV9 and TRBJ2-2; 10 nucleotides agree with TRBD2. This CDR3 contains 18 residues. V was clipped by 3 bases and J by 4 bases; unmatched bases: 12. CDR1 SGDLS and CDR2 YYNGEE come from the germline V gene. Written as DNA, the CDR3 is TGTGCCAGCAGCGACCGGACTAGCGGACCATCGGGCACCGGGGAGCTGTTTTTT. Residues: CASSDRTSGPSGTGELFF.

The CDR3 bases are TGTGCCAGTAGTCTAGGGGACTACACCTTC. This translates into CASSLGDYTF. The J gene is TRBJ1-2, the V gene TRBV19, with TRBD1 as a possible D gene (5 bases). The CDR3 has 10 residues. Trimming shortened V by 5 bases and J by 10 bases, and 8 bases separated the two germline ends. Germline CDR1 reads LNHDA; CDR2 reads SQIVND (reference sequence).

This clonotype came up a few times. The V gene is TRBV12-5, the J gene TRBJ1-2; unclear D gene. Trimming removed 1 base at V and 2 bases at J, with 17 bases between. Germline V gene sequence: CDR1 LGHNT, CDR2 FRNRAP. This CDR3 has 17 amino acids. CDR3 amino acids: CASGLALLRDGNYGYTF. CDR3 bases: TGTGCTAGTGGTTTGGCCCTATTGAGAGACGGGAACTATGGCTACACCTTC.

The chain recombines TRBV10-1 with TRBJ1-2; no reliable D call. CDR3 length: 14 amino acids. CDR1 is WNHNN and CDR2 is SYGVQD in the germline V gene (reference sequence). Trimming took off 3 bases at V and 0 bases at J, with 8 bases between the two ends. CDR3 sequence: CASSDISSNYGYTF. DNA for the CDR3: TGCGCCAGCAGTGATATCAGCTCTAACTATGGCTACACCTTC.